Sequencing of this T cell receptor beta chain was carried out in a study of CD8+CD57+ T cells in acquired aplastic anemia. This clonotype was seen more than once but under ten times. No antigen is known for it. Patients selected for sequencing had displayed CD8+CD57+ cell expansion by flow cytometry. Patients uniformly had severe acquired aplastic anemia. Genomic DNA constituted the template upon which TCR beta VDJ and CDR3 profiling was performed. MiXCR, run by TCRdb on the reads, gives a single entry per CDR3 protein. There are 150,000 to 200,000 distinct CDR3 sequences in the sample; 45% to 55% occur only once, and more than 0.95% lies in the top ten. General observations from the study: Patients were compared with controls for CD8+ Simpson's diversity, and no significant difference emerged.

The CDR3 extends over 18 amino acids. With V trimmed by 10 bases and J by 3 bases, 12 bases remained unmatched. CDR1 and CDR2 (germline): ENHRY, SYGVKD. Sequencing used sorted CD4+, CD8+, or CD8+CD57+ T cells (not recorded which) from PBMCs. The V and J genes are TRBV10-3 and TRBJ2-2, with TRBD2 matching 15 bases. This receptor was obtained from a human donor with aplastic anemia. CDR3 nucleotide sequence: TGTGCCACCTCGTATGGACTAGCGGGGGGGCCAGACACCGGGGAGCTGTTTTTT. Encoded protein: CATSYGLAGGPDTGELFF.